This T cell receptor beta chain is drawn from a study of neurological immune-mediated disorders. General study findings and limits: Association with the multiple sclerosis repertoire cluster was not found for any clinical or MRI feature.

At least ten counts were recorded for this clonotype. Its antigen is as yet unknown. CDR1 DFQATT and CDR2 SNEGSKA come from the germline V gene (reference sequence). This CDR3 is 14 amino acids long. Trimming removed 6 bases at V and 2 bases at J, with 16 bases between. The authors produced cDNA by 5'RACE using 10-nucleotide random UMIs. From 15-18 subjects, each sequencing run yielded over 160 million TCR-beta sequences. TCRdb ran MiXCR on the 5' RACE reads and lists one entry per CDR3 protein. Of 46,000 or so distinct CDR3 sequences in the sample, just under 4.5% were seen once. The starting material, 2 million PBMCs stored at -80 C, gave rise to the unsorted libraries.

V and J are TRBV20-1 and TRBJ2-5, with D maybe TRBD2 (5 bases). The sequencing sample was made of PBMCs. The sequence came from a woman aged 60 to 75 with multiple sclerosis. The CDR3 here is CSATRTGLQETQYF. For the CDR3, the DNA is TGCAGTGCAACCCGTACCGGACTGCAAGAGACCCAGTACTTC.